These T cell receptor beta chains were read from a single sample in a study of neoadjuvant anti-PD-1 for oral cavity cancer. Libraries were prepared by immunoSEQ multiplex PCR; TCRdb keeps only in-frame clonotypes and omits some of them. Among 15,000 or so clones listed, roughly 64% were seen once. Sequencing used PBMCs, obtained before nivolumab (anti-PD-1) treatment. These receptor sequences come from a person aged 35-79 years with oral cavity squamous cell carcinoma. CDR3s include the opening cysteine and the closing phenylalanine or tryptophan. Each record gives: D gene, J gene, V gene, clone size, CDR3 protein, CDR3 DNA. A D gene is named only where the DNA matches it firmly. Rows give clone size only sometimes, using once, few, many, or a class for an expanded clone.

NA TRBJ2-1 TRBV7-8 NA CASSTAGNQFF TGTGCCAGCAGTACTGCGGGGAACCAGTTCTTC
NA TRBJ2-1 TRBV4-1 NA CASSQGSLNNEQFF TGCGCCAGCAGCCAAGGTAGCTTGAACAATGAGCAGTTCTTC
TRBD2 TRBJ2-7 TRBV14 NA CASSPGLAGPYEQYF TGTGCCAGCAGCCCGGGACTAGCGGGCCCCTACGAGCAGTACTTC
NA TRBJ2-5 TRBV10-3 few CAITGTAQETQYF TGTGCCATCACCGGGACGGCTCAAGAGACCCAGTACTTC
NA TRBJ1-4 TRBV5-5 NA CASSLEGTRTNEKLFF TGTGCCAGCAGCTTGGAGGGGACACGGACTAATGAAAAACTGTTTTTT
NA TRBJ1-2 TRBV7-8 NA CASSLRGLGGYGYTF TGTGCCAGCAGCTTACGGGGACTTGGGGGCTATGGCTACACCTTC
NA TRBJ2-7 TRBV7-2 few CASSLGFSDEQYF TGTGCCAGCAGCTTAGGATTCTCTGACGAGCAGTACTTC
NA TRBJ2-2 TRBV19 few CASSMNRAAHTGELFF TGTGCCAGTAGTATGAACAGGGCGGCCCACACCGGGGAGCTGTTTTTT
NA TRBJ2-2 TRBV9 NA CASSVVDGGANTGELFF TGTGCCAGCAGCGTAGTCGATGGCGGGGCGAACACCGGGGAGCTGTTTTTT
NA TRBJ1-3 TRBV5-1 few CASRAGNTIYF TGCGCCAGCAGAGCTGGAAACACCATATATTTT
TRBD1 TRBJ1-2 TRBV9 NA CASSPTFRDRGRGYTF TGTGCCAGCAGCCCAACCTTCCGGGACAGGGGGAGAGGCTACACCTTC
TRBD1 TRBJ1-4 TRBV5-1 NA CASSLSGQGANEKLFF TGCGCCAGCAGCTTATCAGGACAGGGGGCGAATGAAAAACTGTTTTTT
TRBD1 TRBJ2-1 TRBV14 NA CASSQGDREKFF TGTGCCAGCAGCCAAGGGGACAGGGAAAAGTTCTTC
NA TRBJ2-2 TRBV30 NA CAWRGGLLRIANTGELFF TGTGCCTGGAGGGGGGGATTACTGAGAATCGCGAACACCGGGGAGCTGTTTTTT
NA TRBJ1-5 TRBV5-1 few CASSPGVLGGNQPQHF TGCGCCAGCAGCCCGGGGGTCTTAGGCGGGAATCAGCCCCAGCATTTT
NA TRBJ2-7 TRBV5-1 NA CASSSGAVSTTYEQYF TGCGCCAGCAGCTCGGGGGCGGTCAGTACTACCTACGAGCAGTACTTC
TRBD1 TRBJ1-2 TRBV5-4 NA CASSLDNRDREGGYTF TGTGCCAGCAGCTTGGATAACCGGGACAGGGAAGGTGGCTACACCTTC
TRBD2 TRBJ2-7 TRBV7-2 NA CASSLDPSGYEQYF TGTGCCAGCAGCTTAGATCCTAGCGGGTACGAGCAGTACTTC
NA TRBJ2-7 TRBV2 few CASSDEKTEQYF TGTGCCAGCAGTGATGAAAAAACCGAGCAGTACTTC
TRBD1 TRBJ1-5 TRBV2 once CASIQGPGNQPQHF TGTGCCAGCATACAGGGGCCGGGCAATCAGCCCCAGCATTTT
NA TRBJ1-6 TRBV4-1 NA CASSPTRNSPLHF TGCGCCAGCAGCCCAACGCGGAATTCACCCCTCCACTTT
NA TRBJ2-7 TRBV5-4 NA CASSLEGEQYF TGTGCCAGCAGCTTGGAAGGCGAGCAGTACTTC
TRBD1 TRBJ1-1 TRBV4-1 NA CASGGTVEAYTEGAFF TGCGCCAGCGGGGGGACAGTGGAGGCTTACACTGAAGGAGCTTTCTTT
NA TRBJ2-1 TRBV6-5 NA CASSYSQGINNEQFF TGTGCCAGCAGTTACTCGCAGGGGATTAACAATGAGCAGTTCTTC
NA TRBJ1-1 TRBV6-1 few CASLRAFMNTEAFF TGTGCCAGCCTCCGGGCATTCATGAACACTGAAGCTTTCTTT
NA TRBJ2-7 TRBV6-5 NA CASRGEEQYF TGTGCCAGCAGAGGGGAGGAGCAGTACTTC
NA TRBJ1-1 TRBV2 NA CASGPRNTEAFF TGTGCCAGCGGCCCGAGGAACACTGAAGCTTTCTTT
NA TRBJ1-6 TRBV5-1 once CASSLVGRDLNSPLHF TGCGCCAGCAGCTTGGTGGGCAGGGACCTAAATTCACCCCTCCACTTT
NA TRBJ2-3 TRBV28 NA CASSLGTRSATTDTQYF TGTGCCAGCAGTTTAGGTACCAGGTCGGCAACCACAGATACGCAGTATTTT
NA TRBJ1-2 TRBV9 few CASSPPQGLNYGYTF TGTGCCAGCAGCCCACCACAGGGACTCAACTATGGCTACACCTTC
NA TRBJ2-1 TRBV30 once CAWSGTWGNSYNEQFF TGTGCCTGGAGCGGTACATGGGGGAACTCCTACAATGAGCAGTTCTTC
TRBD2 TRBJ2-2 TRBV10-1 NA CASSGGSGSGELFF TGCGCCAGCAGCGGAGGTAGCGGGAGCGGGGAGCTGTTTTTT
TRBD2 TRBJ2-1 TRBV6-1 few CASSKRLAASNEQFF TGTGCCAGCAGTAAACGACTAGCGGCCTCCAATGAGCAGTTCTTC
TRBD1 TRBJ1-3 TRBV14 once CASSQTGGGSGNTIYF TGTGCCAGCAGCCAGACAGGGGGAGGATCTGGAAACACCATATATTTT
NA TRBJ2-7 TRBV11-3 NA CASSLEYEQYF TGTGCCAGCAGCTTAGAATACGAGCAGTACTTC
TRBD1 TRBJ1-1 TRBV2 few CASSRGGGTEAFF TGTGCCAGCAGCCGAGGGGGCGGGACTGAAGCTTTCTTT
NA TRBJ1-1 TRBV20-1 NA CSAPNRVLAFF TGCAGTGCCCCAAACAGGGTGTTGGCTTTCTTT
TRBD1 TRBJ1-2 TRBV10-3 NA CAISLSGQSSYGYTF TGTGCCATCAGCCTTTCGGGACAGAGCTCTTATGGCTACACCTTC
NA TRBJ2-5 TRBV5-1 NA CASSLQETQYF TGCGCCAGCAGCTTGCAAGAGACCCAGTACTTC
NA TRBJ2-2 TRBV28 few CASSDRANTGELFF TGTGCCAGCAGTGACAGAGCTAACACCGGGGAGCTGTTTTTT
NA TRBJ1-4 TRBV7-2 NA CASSLEGTMANEKLFF TGTGCCAGCAGCTTGGAGGGGACGATGGCTAATGAAAAACTGTTTTTT
NA TRBJ2-5 TRBV19 few CASSARGYLEETQYF TGTGCCAGTAGTGCTCGGGGGTACTTAGAAGAGACCCAGTACTTC
NA TRBJ1-1 TRBV4-1 once CASSGRKTEAFF TGCGCCAGCAGCGGCCGAAAAACTGAAGCTTTCTTT
NA TRBJ1-2 TRBV19 NA CASGLGYGYTF TGTGCCAGTGGTTTAGGCTATGGCTACACCTTC
TRBD1 TRBJ1-6 TRBV4-1 NA CASSQDPTGKSSPLHF TGCGCCAGCAGCCAAGATCCGACAGGGAAGAGTTCACCCCTCCACTTT
TRBD1 TRBJ2-1 TRBV2 NA CASRGQGMIGDNEQFF TGTGCCAGCAGGGGACAGGGGATGATAGGGGACAATGAGCAGTTCTTC
TRBD2 TRBJ2-7 TRBV14 NA CASSQGGAGVSEQYF TGTGCCAGCAGCCAAGGAGGAGCGGGAGTGAGCGAGCAGTACTTC
NA TRBJ1-5 TRBV13 NA CASGERVLNF TGTGCCAGCGGGGAAAGGGTCCTCAATTTT
NA TRBJ1-5 TRBV7-2 NA CASSFGLVQPQHF TGTGCCAGCAGCTTTGGCCTGGTTCAGCCCCAGCATTTT